The entry that follows covers one T cell receptor (beta chain) sequence. The source of the sample is a study of blood T cell repertoires in COVID-19. Profiled with immunoSEQ multiplex PCR; TCRdb holds only in-frame clones, not every one. Here the sample spans about 150,000 clones, more than 80% being singletons. There are 16 residues in the CDR3. The germline V gene has CDR1 GTSNPN and CDR2 SVGIG (reference sequence). Trimming at V came to 8 bases and at J to 3 bases, leaving 14 bases not matched to a gene. The sequencing input was peripheral blood. The V and J genes are TRBV30 and TRBJ1-4, with TRBD1 identical over 8 bases. The sequence came from a human donor in a cohort sampled during active COVID-19. CDR3 sequence: CAGSGTGWGANEKLFF. CDR3 coding DNA: TGTGCCGGATCCGGGACAGGATGGGGAGCTAATGAAAAACTGTTTTTT.